These 22 T cell receptor beta chains were sequenced from one sample in a study of blood T cell repertoires in COVID-19. The method was immunoSEQ multiplex PCR; TCRdb's version includes in-frame clones alone and lacks a portion of them. Found here are 300,000 to 450,000 clones, about 89% of them singletons; the top ten hold under 1.5%. The sample consisted of PBMCs or T cells enriched from blood (not recorded which). Source of these receptors: a man aged 25-40 years who had recovered from COVID-19.

This rearrangement joins TRBV10-3 to TRBJ1-2; 8 positions agree with TRBD1. The CDR3 runs 14 residues. CDR1 and CDR2 (germline): ENHRY, SYGVKD. Trimming at V came to 7 bases and at J to 8 bases, leaving 12 bases not matched to a gene. The CDR3 loop is CAITLDREGSGYTF. In DNA form, the CDR3 reads TGTGCCATCACCCTGGACAGGGAGGGTAGCGGCTACACCTTC.

V gene TRBV7-9 combines with J gene TRBJ1-4, with a tentative D call TRBD1 (5 bases). Trimming cost V 5 bases and J 11 bases, with 12 bases left between them. This CDR3 has 12 amino acids. Germline V gives CDR1 SEHNR, CDR2 FQNEAQ (reference sequence). This CDR3 is CASSRGRDKLFF. DNA for the CDR3: TGTGCCAGCAGCAGAGGGAGGGACAAACTGTTTTTT.

This chain uses TRBV7-9 with TRBJ2-2, with D perhaps matching TRBD1 (6 bases). Per germline, CDR1 SEHNR and CDR2 FQNEAQ (reference sequence). V gave up 5 bases and J gave up 0 bases, with 13 bases separating them. The CDR3 has 16 amino acids. CDR3 bases: TGTGCCAGCAGCCGAGGACAGTTCGCGAACACCGGGGAGCTGTTTTTT. Encoded protein: CASSRGQFANTGELFF. The full variable domain, with the rest looked up from reference TRBV7-9 and TRBJ2-2, is DTGVSQNPRHKITKRGQNVTFRCDPISEHNRLYWYRQTLGQGPEFLTYFQNEAQLEKSRLLSDRFSAERPKGSFSTLEIQRTEQGDSAMYLCASSRGQFANTGELFFGEGSRLTVL.

The chain links TRBV7-8 to TRBJ1-3; D is perhaps TRBD1 (5 bases). CDR1 is SGHVS, CDR2 FQNEAQ, per germline. CDR3 length: 15 amino acids. Between the trimmed V and J ends, which lost 3 bases and 4 bases, there was a span of 13 bases. CDR3 DNA sequence: TGTGCCAGCAGCTTGGGGGGTCTGGGAGGAAACACCATATATTTT. This gives the protein CASSLGGLGGNTIYF.

This clone was counted only a few times. The chain carries TRBV27 and TRBJ2-3; a possible D gene is TRBD1 (5 bases). V was pared by 5 bases and J by 3 bases, with 12 bases between. The germline V gene encodes CDR1 MNHEY and CDR2 SMNVEV (reference sequence). The CDR3 has 14 residues. For the CDR3, the DNA is TGTGCCAGCAGTCCCAGGACACCAACAGATACGCAGTATTTT. Residues: CASSPRTPTDTQYF.

Details on this clone: The identical CDR3 is also encoded by other nucleotide sequences in the sample. This sequence joins TRBV2 and TRBJ1-5; D is uncertain. V lost 3 bases, J lost 0 bases, and 3 bases lay in between. The CDR3 extends over 13 amino acids. Germline assignment: CDR1 SNHLY and CDR2 FYNNEI. CDR3 residues: CASSEYSNQPQHF. The DNA of the CDR3 is TGTGCCAGCAGTGAGTATAGCAATCAGCCCCAGCATTTT.

This chain links TRBV3-1 (or the pseudogene TRBV3-2) with TRBJ1-4; D is undetermined. The CDR3 contains 15 residues. Per germline, CDR1 LGHDT and CDR2 YNNKEL (reference sequence). Deletions cut 0 bases from V and 10 bases from J, with 15 bases between. In DNA form, the CDR3 reads TGTGCCAGCAGCCAAGAGGGCCTTTCGGGAGGAAAACTGTTTTTT. It specifies CASSQEGLSGGKLFF.

V and J are TRBV3-1 (or the pseudogene TRBV3-2) and TRBJ2-1; D not resolved. Germline values: CDR1 LGHDT, CDR2 YNNKEL (reference sequence). CDR3 length equals 10 residues. The V end was cut by 2 bases, the J end by 10 bases, with 3 bases between. The CDR3 spells CASSQLEQFF. The CDR3 region has the DNA TGTGCCAGCAGCCAACTCGAGCAGTTCTTC.

The chain links TRBV5-1 to TRBJ1-6; 10 positions match TRBD1. The V segment lost 0 bases and the J segment 9 bases; nucleotides outside the gene matches: 3. CDR3 length equals 15 residues. Germline loops: CDR1 SGHRS, CDR2 YFSETQ. The CDR3 sequence: CASSLGGTGVSPLHF. The CDR3 DNA reads as TGCGCCAGCAGCTTGGGGGGGACAGGGGTTTCACCCCTCCACTTT. The whole variable domain, filled in from reference TRBV5-1 and TRBJ1-6, reads KAGVTQTPRYLIKTRGQQVTLSCSPISGHRSVSWYQQTPGQGLQFLFEYFSETQRNKGNFPGRFSGRQFSNSRSEMNVSTLELGDSALYLCASSLGGTGVSPLHFGNGTRLTVT.

V and J are TRBV4-3 and TRBJ1-2; unclear D gene. Trimming took off 1 base at V and 8 bases at J, with 20 bases between the two ends. This CDR3 is built from 16 residues. Germline CDR1 reads LGHNA; CDR2 reads YSLEER. CDR3 in DNA: TGCGCCAGCAGCCAAGGGGCCGCCGAGTACCTGGCCGGCTACACCTTC. This encodes CASSQGAAEYLAGYTF.

CDR3 in amino acids: CASSLSGGRWSYTF. As DNA, the CDR3 is TGTGCCAGCAGCTTATCCGGGGGGCGTTGGAGCTACACCTTC. The rearrangement joins TRBV7-9 to TRBJ1-2, with D possibly being TRBD1 (6 bases). The CDR3 spans 14 residues. Germline V CDR1 and CDR2: SEHNR, FQNEAQ (reference sequence). Trimming shortened V by 2 bases and J by 9 bases, and 16 bases separated the two germline ends.

The CDR3 DNA reads TGTGCCAGTAGTATTACAGGGGGCACCGGGGAGCTGTTTTTT. Its protein product is CASSITGGTGELFF. This chain links TRBV19 with TRBJ2-2, with 8 bases lining up with TRBD1. Per the germline V gene, CDR1 is LNHDA and CDR2 is SQIVND (reference sequence). The CDR3 consists of 14 residues. V lost 3 bases, J lost 4 bases, and 1 base stayed unmatched.

This chain joins TRBV11-2 and TRBJ2-7, with a tentative D call TRBD2 (6 bases). The CDR3 totals 13 residues. Trimming took off 5 bases at V and 5 bases at J, with 13 bases between the two ends. Germline lookup yields CDR1 SGHAT and CDR2 FQNNGV. The CDR3 DNA reads as TGTGCCAGCAGCCCTCGGACTACCGACGAGCAGTACTTC. It specifies CASSPRTTDEQYF.

This clone has just one count. V gene TRBV27 combines with J gene TRBJ1-2; 8 bases fit TRBD1. V trimming: 5 bases; J trimming: 4 bases; junction bases outside the gene matches: 12. The germline V gene has CDR1 MNHEY and CDR2 SMNVEV (reference sequence). This CDR3 contains 16 residues. Written as DNA, the CDR3 is TGTGCCAGCAGTACAACGGACACAGGGGGGGTCTATGGCTACACCTTC. It is translated as CASSTTDTGGVYGYTF.

J is TRBJ1-6 and V is TRBV10-3; D unresolved. The CDR3 is 14 residues long. Germline values: CDR1 ENHRY, CDR2 SYGVKD. Trimming removed 3 bases at V and 9 bases at J, with 12 bases between. CDR3 in amino acids: CAISDGATGSPLHF. For the CDR3, the DNA is TGTGCCATCAGTGATGGAGCAACCGGTTCACCCCTCCACTTT.

In its sample, this clone was seen once. This chain joins TRBV7-9 and TRBJ2-2, with a weak D call TRBD2 (6 bases). The CDR3 contains 12 residues. V dropped 6 bases and J dropped 6 bases, with 8 bases sitting between them. From germline, CDR1 is SEHNR and CDR2 FQNEAQ (reference sequence). The CDR3 DNA follows: TGTGCCAGCAGTCGGGAGTCCGGGGAGCTGTTTTTT. Encoded protein: CASSRESGELFF. Based on the CDR3 plus reference TRBV7-9 and TRBJ2-2, the full variable domain is DTGVSQNPRHKITKRGQNVTFRCDPISEHNRLYWYRQTLGQGPEFLTYFQNEAQLEKSRLLSDRFSAERPKGSFSTLEIQRTEQGDSAMYLCASSRESGELFFGEGSRLTVL.

The chain combines TRBV9 with TRBJ1-3; 7 positions match TRBD1. This CDR3 contains 16 residues. Trimming cost V 0 bases and J 7 bases; bases outside gene matches: 10. Germline V CDR1 and CDR2: SGDLS, YYNGEE. The CDR3 spells CASSVAVGTASNTIYF. The CDR3 DNA is TGTGCCAGCAGCGTAGCGGTCGGGACAGCGTCCAACACCATATATTTT. Together with reference TRBV9 and TRBJ1-3, the CDR3 gives the full variable domain: DSGVTQTPKHLITATGQRVTLRCSPRSGDLSVYWYQQSLDQGLQFLIQYYNGEERAKGNILERFSAQQFPDLHSELNLSSLELGDSALYFCASSVAVGTASNTIYFGEGSWLTVV.

V is TRBV19 and J is TRBJ1-2; possibly TRBD1 for D (5 bases). The germline CDR1 and CDR2 sequences are LNHDA and SQIVND (reference sequence). The CDR3 covers 14 residues. V was clipped by 7 bases and J by 1 base, with 13 bases between them. Here the CDR3 reads CASTRAGSNYGYTF. CDR3 bases: TGTGCCAGTACCAGGGCCGGGAGTAACTATGGCTACACCTTC.

The chain couples TRBV27 to TRBJ1-2, with D unclear. The germline V gene encodes CDR1 MNHEY and CDR2 SMNVEV (reference sequence). V was cut by 6 bases and J by 3 bases, with 11 bases left in between. This CDR3 spans 13 amino acids. CDR3 DNA: TGTGCCAGCAGGTGGAGGGCGGACTATGGCTACACCTTC. Translation: CASRWRADYGYTF.

The chain joins TRBV28 to TRBJ1-6; D is perhaps TRBD1 (5 bases). The CDR3 loop spans 16 amino acids. V gave up 6 bases and J gave up 9 bases, with 21 bases separating them. The germline CDR1 and CDR2 sequences are MDHEN and SYDVKM. CDR3: CASRGGRAFAGSPLHF. The CDR3 coding sequence is TGTGCCAGCAGGGGAGGCAGGGCCTTTGCAGGTTCACCCCTCCACTTT.

The chain carries TRBV27 and TRBJ1-2, with unresolved D. Germline lookup yields CDR1 MNHEY and CDR2 SMNVEV (reference sequence). Trimming removed 3 bases at V and 4 bases at J, with 6 bases between. CDR3 length equals 12 residues. Written as DNA, the CDR3 is TGTGCCAGCAGTTTTGCAGGCTATGGCTACACCTTC. Amino acid sequence: CASSFAGYGYTF.

With regard to this clone: Other nucleotide sequences from this sample produce the same CDR3. The chain links TRBV5-1 to TRBJ1-2; D gene ambiguous. The V and J ends lost 4 bases and 0 bases respectively, with 7 bases between them. Germline assignment: CDR1 SGHRS and CDR2 YFSETQ. The CDR3 length is 13 residues. The CDR3 region has the DNA TGCGCCAGCAGCCCGGACTCTAACTATGGCTACACCTTC. This codes for CASSPDSNYGYTF. The entire variable domain, with the rest obtained from reference TRBV5-1 and TRBJ1-2, is as follows: KAGVTQTPRYLIKTRGQQVTLSCSPISGHRSVSWYQQTPGQGLQFLFEYFSETQRNKGNFPGRFSGRQFSNSRSEMNVSTLELGDSALYLCASSPDSNYGYTFGSGTRLTVV.